This TCR beta chain was observed in a study of cytomegalovirus exposure and HLA in healthy donors. Germline loops: CDR1 LNHDA, CDR2 SQIVND (reference sequence). This CDR3 has 15 residues. With V trimmed by 7 bases and J by 3 bases, 8 bases remained unmatched. A word on this clone: Its antigen is unknown.

This PCR relied on a set of 60 Vbeta primers and 13 Jbeta primers. Only in-frame clones appear in the TCRdb table, and some are missing; sequencing was by immunoSEQ multiplex PCR. The sample lists about 130,000 clones; around four fifths were seen once. Study outcomes and limitations: A few CMV-associated chains were confirmed in vitro to be specific for CMV antigens. On later analysis, the bulk of CMV-associated TCR beta chains appeared to be HLA-restricted. Indistinguishability led to the exclusion of some V segments, TRBV6-2 and TRBV6-3 included.

The V gene is TRBV19, the J gene TRBJ2-2; 7 bases are a match to TRBD2. Sequencing was done on a sample of PBMCs. The receptor was isolated from a man aged 25 to 45 in good health. Here the CDR3 reads CASTPGLPYTGELFF. CDR3 coding DNA: TGTGCCAGTACCCCGGGACTACCCTACACCGGGGAGCTGTTTTTT.